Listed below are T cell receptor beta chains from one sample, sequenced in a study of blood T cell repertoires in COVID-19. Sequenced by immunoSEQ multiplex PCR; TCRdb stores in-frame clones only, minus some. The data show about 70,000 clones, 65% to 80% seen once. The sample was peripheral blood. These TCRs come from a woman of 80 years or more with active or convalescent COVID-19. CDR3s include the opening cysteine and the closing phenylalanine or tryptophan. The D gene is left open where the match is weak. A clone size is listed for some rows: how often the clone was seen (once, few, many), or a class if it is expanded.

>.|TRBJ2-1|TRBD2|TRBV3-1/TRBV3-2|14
CASSQGGGWNEQFF
TGTGCCAGCAGCCAAGGGGGGGGTTGGAATGAGCAGTTCTTC
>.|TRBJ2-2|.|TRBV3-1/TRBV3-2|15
CASSHRTGNTGELFF
TGTGCCAGCAGCCATCGAACAGGGAACACCGGGGAGCTGTTTTTT
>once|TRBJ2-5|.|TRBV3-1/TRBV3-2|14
CASSPWDSGETQYF
TGTGCCAGCAGCCCCTGGGACTCTGGGGAGACCCAGTACTTC
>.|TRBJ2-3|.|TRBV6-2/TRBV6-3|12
CASSNPVSTQYF
TGTGCCAGCAGTAACCCCGTTAGCACGCAGTATTTT
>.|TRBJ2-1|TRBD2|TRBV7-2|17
CASSSGTIRSSYNEQFF
TGTGCCAGCAGCTCGGGGACTATTCGGAGCTCCTACAATGAGCAGTTCTTC
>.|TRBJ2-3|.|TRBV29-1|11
CSVASTDTQYF
TGCAGCGTTGCGAGCACAGATACGCAGTATTTT
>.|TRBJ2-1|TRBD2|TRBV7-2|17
CASSLAGTSGATNEQFF
TGTGCCAGCAGCTTAGCCGGGACTAGCGGGGCGACTAATGAGCAGTTCTTC
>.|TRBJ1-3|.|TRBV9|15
CASSVAGWSGNTIYF
TGTGCCAGCAGCGTGGCGGGGTGGTCTGGAAACACCATATATTTT
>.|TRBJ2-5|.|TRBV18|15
CASSPRAGVQETQYF
TGTGCCAGCTCACCACGAGCCGGAGTCCAAGAGACCCAGTACTTC
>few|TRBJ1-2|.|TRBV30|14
CAWKTGLLNYGYTF
TGTGCCTGGAAGACAGGACTCCTTAACTATGGCTACACCTTC
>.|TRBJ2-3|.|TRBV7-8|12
CASSLGATHQYF
TGTGCCAGCAGTCTAGGGGCGACCCACCAGTATTTT
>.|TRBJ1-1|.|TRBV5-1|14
CASSSPGGLTEAFF
TGCGCCAGCAGCAGTCCGGGGGGTCTTACTGAAGCTTTCTTT
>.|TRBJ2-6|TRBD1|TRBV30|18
CAWQSGTGGFGGANVLTF
TGTGCCTGGCAATCCGGGACAGGGGGTTTTGGTGGGGCCAACGTCCTGACTTTC
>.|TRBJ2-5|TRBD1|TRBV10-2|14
CASSATGEGETQYF
TGCGCCAGCAGTGCCACAGGGGAAGGAGAGACCCAGTACTTC
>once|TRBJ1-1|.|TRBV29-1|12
CSVEGSNTEAFF
TGCAGCGTTGAAGGAAGCAACACTGAAGCTTTCTTT
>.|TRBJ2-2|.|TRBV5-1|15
CASSSRGTNTGELFF
TGCGCCAGCAGCTCCCGCGGGACGAACACCGGGGAGCTGTTTTTT
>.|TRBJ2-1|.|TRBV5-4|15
CASSRVTGRGNEQFF
TGTGCCAGCAGCCGAGTGACAGGACGGGGCAATGAGCAGTTCTTC
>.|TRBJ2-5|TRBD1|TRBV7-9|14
CASSERGGGETQYF
TGTGCCAGCAGCGAACGAGGGGGCGGTGAGACCCAGTACTTC
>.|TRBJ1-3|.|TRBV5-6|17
CASSKVETGRSGNTIYF
TGTGCCAGCAGTAAGGTGGAAACAGGGCGTTCTGGAAACACCATATATTTT
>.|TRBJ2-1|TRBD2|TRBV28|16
CASSLPGLASSGEQFF
TGTGCCAGCAGTTTACCGGGACTAGCTTCTTCTGGTGAGCAGTTCTTC
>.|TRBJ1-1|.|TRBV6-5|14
CASRPTGKGTEAFF
TGTGCCAGCAGACCCACAGGGAAGGGAACTGAAGCTTTCTTT
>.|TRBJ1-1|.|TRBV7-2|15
CASSPLGAGAADAFF
TGTGCCAGCAGTCCCTTAGGGGCAGGGGCTGCGGATGCTTTCTTT
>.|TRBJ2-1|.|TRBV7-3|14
CASSPGGGGHEQFF
TGTGCCAGCAGCCCAGGGGGAGGAGGGCATGAGCAGTTCTTC
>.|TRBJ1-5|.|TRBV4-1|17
CASSQRLTGSTNQPQHF
TGCGCCAGCAGCCAAAGGTTAACAGGGAGCACAAATCAGCCCCAGCATTTT
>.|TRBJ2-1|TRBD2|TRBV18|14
CASSQGTSSDEQFF
TGTGCCAGCTCACAGGGGACTAGCAGCGATGAGCAGTTCTTC
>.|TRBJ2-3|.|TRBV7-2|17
CASSLVGTAGRTDTQYF
TGTGCCAGCAGCTTAGTAGGGACTGCCGGGCGCACAGATACGCAGTATTTT
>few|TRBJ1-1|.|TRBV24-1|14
CATSDSTPPAEAFF
TGTGCCACCAGTGATTCGACACCTCCTGCTGAAGCTTTCTTT
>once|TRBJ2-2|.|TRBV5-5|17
CASSLEWAGLNTGELFF
TGTGCCAGCAGCTTGGAATGGGCAGGACTGAACACCGGGGAGCTGTTTTTT
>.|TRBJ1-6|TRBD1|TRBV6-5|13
CASSRTGPETLHF
TGTGCCAGCAGTCGGACAGGGCCGGAGACCCTCCACTTT
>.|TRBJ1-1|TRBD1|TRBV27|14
CASRYQGDGTEAFF
TGTGCCAGCAGATACCAGGGGGATGGCACTGAAGCTTTCTTT
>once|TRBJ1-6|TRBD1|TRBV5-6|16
CASSLSRGPVNSPLHF
TGTGCCAGCAGCTTAAGCAGGGGGCCGGTTAATTCACCCCTCCACTTT
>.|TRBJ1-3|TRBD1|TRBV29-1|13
CSVEGTAGNTIYF
TGCAGCGTTGAGGGGACAGCTGGAAACACCATATATTTT
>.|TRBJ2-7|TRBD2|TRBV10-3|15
CAISGTSGGAYEQYF
TGTGCCATCAGTGGGACTAGCGGGGGGGCCTACGAGCAGTACTTC
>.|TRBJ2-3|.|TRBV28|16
CASSFGTSTSTDTQYF
TGTGCCAGCAGTTTCGGGACTTCAACTAGCACAGATACGCAGTATTTT